Listed here are 2 T cell receptor beta chains from one sample, sequenced in a study of CD8 T cells in Susac syndrome. Reverse transcription of roughly 0.5 to 1 ug RNA was carried out with random hexamers. TCRdb re-called the immunoSEQ multiplex PCR reads with MiXCR, one entry per CDR3 protein. The sample has 50,000 to 60,000 distinct CDR3 sequences, over 85% seen once. Specimen: CD8+ T cells from PBMCs. The receptors derive from a human donor in good health.

This clonotype was seen once. V gene TRBV5-5 combines with J gene TRBJ1-2, with D perhaps matching TRBD1 (5 bases). The CDR3 covers 14 residues. CDR1 is SGHKS, CDR2 YYEKEE, per germline (reference sequence). V shed 0 bases and J shed 8 bases, with 14 bases lying between them. The CDR3 coding sequence is TGTGCCAGCAGCTTGGGGAGCAGGGCGGAAGGCTACACCTTC. Its protein is CASSLGSRAEGYTF.

The chain employs TRBV9 and TRBJ2-3; 10 nucleotides agree with TRBD2. Trimming at V came to 4 bases and at J to 2 bases, leaving 4 bases not matched to a gene. Germline assignment: CDR1 SGDLS and CDR2 YYNGEE. CDR3 length: 15 amino acids. The chain's CDR3 is CASSPLAGDTDTQYF. CDR3 DNA sequence: TGTGCCAGCAGCCCTCTAGCGGGGGACACAGATACGCAGTATTTT.